These 5 T cell receptor beta chains share one sample of origin, sequenced in a study of T cells in Graves' hyperthyroidism and ophthalmopathy. RNA transcripts were the template for amplifying TCR beta CDR3 regions. Researchers ran a first-round RT-PCR on the TCR CDR3 using the HTBI primer set. TCRdb ran MiXCR on the multiplex PCR reads and lists one entry per CDR3 protein. The sample gives 480,000 or so distinct CDR3 sequences, about 46% of which show up once; approximately 44% is in the top ten. Material for sequencing was peripheral blood or thyroid tissue (not recorded which). The receptor source for this set is an adult woman with Graves' disease, either hyperthyroidism or ophthalmopathy (not recorded which).

The chain is built from TRBV29-1 and TRBJ1-6, with D perhaps TRBD1 (6 bases). CDR1 and CDR2 (germline): SQVTM, ANQGSEA. The CDR3 covers 12 residues. V lost 7 bases and J 7 bases, leaving 11 bases between the germline ends. The DNA for the CDR3 is TGCAGCGCAGGACAGAGAAATTCACCCCTCCACTTT. It translates to CSAGQRNSPLHF. Drawing the rest from reference TRBV29-1 and TRBJ1-6, the complete variable domain is SAVISQKPSRDICQRGTSLTIQCQVDSQVTMMFWYRQQPGQSLTLIATANQGSEATYESGFVIDKFPISRPNLTFSTLTVSNMSPEDSSIYLCSAGQRNSPLHFGNGTRLTVT.

This clonotype was counted a few times. J is TRBJ2-7 and V is TRBV10-3, with 10 bases that match TRBD1. The germline V gene encodes CDR1 ENHRY and CDR2 SYGVKD. Trimming cost V 2 bases and J 1 base; bases outside gene matches: 2. The CDR3 contains 15 residues. The CDR3 bases are TGTGCCATCAGTGAGGGGACAGGGGCATCCTACGAGCAGTACTTC. This sequence encodes CAISEGTGASYEQYF.

The chain employs TRBV25-1 and TRBJ1-1; no firm D call. Germline V gene lookup returns CDR1 MGHDK and CDR2 SYGVNS. Trimming shortened V by 8 bases and J by 1 base, and 8 bases separated the two germline ends. The CDR3 is 12 residues long. The CDR3 nucleotides read TGTGCCAGCTTAATGGGGAACACTGAAGCTTTCTTT. It yields the protein CASLMGNTEAFF.

This clonotype occurred a few times. The chain couples TRBV7-3 to TRBJ2-3; no clear D gene. CDR1 is SGHTA, CDR2 FQGTGA, per germline. The V gene lost 1 base and the J gene lost 4 bases, with 6 bases spanning the gap. The CDR3 is 13 amino acids. CDR3 region: CASSLNSPDTQYF. As DNA, the CDR3 is TGTGCCAGCAGCTTAAATAGCCCAGATACGCAGTATTTT.

This chain uses TRBV27 with TRBJ2-5; D might be TRBD1 (6 bases). Germline CDR1 MNHEY, CDR2 SMNVEV (reference sequence). This CDR3 is built from 13 residues. The V end was cut by 5 bases, the J end by 3 bases, with 10 bases between. The CDR3 coding sequence is TGTGCCAGCAGTCCAGGGGCCAAAGAGACCCAGTACTTC. It encodes CASSPGAKETQYF.